This T cell receptor (beta chain) was recovered during a study of blood T cells in healthy people across ages (dated by TCRdb to between 2014 and 2016). As for the study more broadly: In model experiments, roughly one uniquely barcoded TCR beta cDNA molecule per two T cells was captured by template switching. Using deep sequencing normalized with unique cDNA molecular identifiers, the study measured how TCR beta repertoire diversity changes with age. Donors were grouped into four age groups: young (average roughly 15 years), middle-aged (roughly 37), aged (approximately 58) and long-lived (less than 85). To avoid experimental bias, donors of different ages were distributed randomly across sequencing lanes. Using the same blood draw, the study looked at two additional independent replicas of 1 million unique cDNA reads for two donors, one aged 18 to 30 and the other aged 80 or older. Here is what the overall study found, with its caveats: Observed TCR beta diversity per million T cells fell roughly linearly with age, and a significant reduction was already apparent by age around 40. The CMV infection status of donors was not known, potentially confounding age-related changes in expanded clonotypes. Compared with the aged group, more naive CD4+ T cells, fewer expanded clones and increased TCR diversity were shown by the long-lived group, suggesting age selection. A strong correlation was found between observed TCR beta diversity and the percentage of naive T cells measured by flow cytometry. Estimates of total diversity based on one million sequenced T cells were considered lower bounds and underestimates. Bulk unsorted PBMC profiling prevented conclusive comparison of naive and antigen-experienced compartments.

Library preparation employed 5' RACE. Sequencing was carried out with an Illumina HiSeq 2500. A second PCR of roughly 7 to 11 cycles was performed with a sample-barcoded 5' primer and a J-beta primer mix. A template-switch 5' adaptor carrying 12 random nucleotides introduced a unique molecular identifier onto each TCR beta cDNA molecule. Each sample yielded at least 2.5 million CDR3-containing paired-end reads. All of the RNA was converted into first-strand cDNA using the Mint cDNA synthesis kit, with a TRBC-specific oligonucleotide serving as the primer. Following uracil-DNA glycosylase treatment, a first 18-cycle PCR with universal primers M1SS and BC2_uni_R was performed on all cDNA. The source study handled its data this way. Each sample was normalized by randomly selecting 1 million high-quality reads, each carrying a distinct molecular identifier. Instead of being binned into consensus sequences, reads with shared molecular identifiers were discarded. MiTCR, set to a Q25 quality threshold and the strictest error-elimination algorithm, was used for CDR3 identification, clonotype clustering and error correction. A nonparametric unseen species model with Euler transformation was used to estimate lower-bound total TCR beta diversity. TCRdb redid the processing of the public reads, applying fastp at Q25 and MiXCR, and retained in-frame beta chains. Under each unique CDR3 protein, matching rows form one entry showing the most common genes and DNA. TCRdb, not the authors, supplied the V and J calls. This sample has over 1.5 million distinct CDR3 sequences in its table, and approximately 50% of those were observed once. The ten largest clones add up to less than 2.5% of the sample.

V gives up 9 bases and J gives up 2 bases, and the segment between their germline ends measures 11 bases. The CDR3 covers 13 residues, taking in both the cysteine and the phenylalanine. Only the CDR3 portion is preserved as DNA: 39 bases, with reading frame beginning at the first base. CDR1 is given as SEHNR and CDR2 as FQNEAQ, both from the germline V gene (reference sequence). The roughly 39 donors, aged about 6 to 95 years, were systemically healthy Caucasian individuals from Russia. Each donor gave around 9 milliliters of peripheral blood, collected into EDTA-treated Vacutainer tubes. PBMCs were isolated by Ficoll-Paque density-gradient centrifugation, with at least 6.5 million obtained per sample. Trizol reagent was used to extract total RNA from PBMCs, with at least 6 micrograms per sample. Naive CD45RAhigh/CD27high T cell percentages were measured by flow cytometry on a PBMC aliquot from every donor.

About this clonotype itself: Its specific antigen is unknown. No base quality values were provided; no much bigger clone lies one nucleotide off.

Sample: blood. This chain is built from TRBV7-9 and TRBJ2-4; TRBD1 is a weak D gene call, 5 bases matching. This clonotype was obtained from a woman between 40 and 55 years old in good health. The DNA reads as follows: TGTGCCAGTGCAGACAGCACCAAAAACATTCAGTACTTC. This codes for CASADSTKNIQYF. The full variable domain, completed from the reference TRBV7-9 and TRBJ2-4 proteins outside the CDR3, reads DTGVSQNPRHKITKRGQNVTFRCDPISEHNRLYWYRQTLGQGPEFLTYFQNEAQLEKSRLLSDRFSAERPKGSFSTLEIQRTEQGDSAMYLCASADSTKNIQYFGAGTRLSVL.